One TCR beta chain is described in this entry. This sample is drawn from a study of blood T cell repertoires in COVID-19. The protocol was immunoSEQ multiplex PCR, while the TCRdb copy is restricted to in-frame clones and leaves out a portion. In the table there are around 320,000 clones, 88% of which are singletons. Germline V CDR1 and CDR2: MDHEN, SYDVKM. The CDR3 spans 15 residues. Trimming left V 6 bases short and J 5 bases short, with 19 bases between. This sequence was found in a woman in her twenties or thirties who had recovered from COVID-19. The chain links TRBV28 to TRBJ1-1; a possible D gene is TRBD1 (6 bases). Sequencing was performed on peripheral blood. In nucleotides, the CDR3 is TGTGCCAGCAGCCCCGAAGGGGGGGCGAGGACTGAAGCTTTCTTT. Protein product: CASSPEGGARTEAFF.